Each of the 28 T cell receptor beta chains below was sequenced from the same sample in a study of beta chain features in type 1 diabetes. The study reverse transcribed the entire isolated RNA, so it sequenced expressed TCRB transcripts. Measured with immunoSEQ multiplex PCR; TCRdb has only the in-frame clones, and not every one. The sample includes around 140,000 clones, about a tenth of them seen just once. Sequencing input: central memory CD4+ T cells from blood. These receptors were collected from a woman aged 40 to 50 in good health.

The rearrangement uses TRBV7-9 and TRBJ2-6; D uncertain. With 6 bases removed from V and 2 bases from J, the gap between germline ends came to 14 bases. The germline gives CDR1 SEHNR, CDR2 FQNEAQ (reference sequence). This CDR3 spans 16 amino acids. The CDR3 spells CASSRSRSTGANVLTF. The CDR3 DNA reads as TGTGCCAGCAGTAGGAGTCGGAGTACTGGGGCCAACGTCCTGACTTTC. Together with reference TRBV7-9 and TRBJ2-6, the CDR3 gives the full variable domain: DTGVSQNPRHKITKRGQNVTFRCDPISEHNRLYWYRQTLGQGPEFLTYFQNEAQLEKSRLLSDRFSAERPKGSFSTLEIQRTEQGDSAMYLCASSRSRSTGANVLTFGAGSRLTVL.

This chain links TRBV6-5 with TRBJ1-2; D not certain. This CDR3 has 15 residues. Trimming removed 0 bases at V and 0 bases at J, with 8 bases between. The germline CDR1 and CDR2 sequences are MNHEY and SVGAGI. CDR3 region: CASSYSAVTNYGYTF. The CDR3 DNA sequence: TGTGCCAGCAGTTACTCGGCGGTGACTAACTATGGCTACACCTTC.

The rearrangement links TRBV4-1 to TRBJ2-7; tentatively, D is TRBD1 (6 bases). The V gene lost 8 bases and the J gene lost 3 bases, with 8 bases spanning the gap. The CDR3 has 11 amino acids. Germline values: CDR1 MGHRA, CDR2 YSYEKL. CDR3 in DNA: TGCGCCAGCGGACAGAGCTACGAGCAGTACTTC. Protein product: CASGQSYEQYF.

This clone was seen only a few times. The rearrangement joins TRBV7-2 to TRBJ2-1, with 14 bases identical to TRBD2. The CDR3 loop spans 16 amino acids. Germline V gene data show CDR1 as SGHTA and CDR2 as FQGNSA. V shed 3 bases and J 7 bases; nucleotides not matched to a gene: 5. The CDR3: CASSLTSGGAQNEQFF. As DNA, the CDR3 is TGTGCCAGCAGCTTGACTAGCGGGGGGGCTCAGAATGAGCAGTTCTTC. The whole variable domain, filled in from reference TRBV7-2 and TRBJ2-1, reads GAGVSQSPSNKVTEKGKDVELRCDPISGHTALYWYRQSLGQGLEFLIYFQGNSAPDKSGLPSDRFSAERTGGSVSTLTIQRTQQEDSAVYLCASSLTSGGAQNEQFFGPGTRLTVL.

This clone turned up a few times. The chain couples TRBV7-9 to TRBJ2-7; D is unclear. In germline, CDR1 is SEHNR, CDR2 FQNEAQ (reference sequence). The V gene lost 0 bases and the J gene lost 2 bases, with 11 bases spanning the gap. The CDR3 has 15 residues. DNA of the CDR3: TGTGCCAGCAGCTTAGCTTCGGCGGCAACCTACGAGCAGTACTTC. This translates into CASSLASAATYEQYF.

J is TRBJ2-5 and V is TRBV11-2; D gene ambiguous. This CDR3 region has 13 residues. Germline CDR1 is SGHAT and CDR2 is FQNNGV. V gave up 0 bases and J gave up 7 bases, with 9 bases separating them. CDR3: CASSLDRRGTQYF. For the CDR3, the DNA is TGTGCCAGCAGCTTAGATCGGCGCGGGACCCAGTACTTC.

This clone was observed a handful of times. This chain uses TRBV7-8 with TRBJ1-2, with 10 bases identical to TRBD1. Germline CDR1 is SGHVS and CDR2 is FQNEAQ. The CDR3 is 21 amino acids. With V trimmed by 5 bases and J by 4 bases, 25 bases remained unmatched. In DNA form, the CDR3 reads TGTGCCAGCAGCCCACGGTCCCGGGACAGGGGCCAACCTAGATCTGGCTATGGCTACACCTTC. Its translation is CASSPRSRDRGQPRSGYGYTF.

The CDR3 DNA sequence: TGTGCCAGCAGTCCCCGGGGGGGGTCCGAGCAGTACTTC. Translating it yields CASSPRGGSEQYF. The chain couples TRBV2 to TRBJ2-7; 8 nucleotides align to TRBD2. Germline V gives CDR1 SNHLY, CDR2 FYNNEI. Germline trimming cut 5 bases from V and 6 bases from J; bases unmatched to any gene: 6. The CDR3 covers 13 residues.

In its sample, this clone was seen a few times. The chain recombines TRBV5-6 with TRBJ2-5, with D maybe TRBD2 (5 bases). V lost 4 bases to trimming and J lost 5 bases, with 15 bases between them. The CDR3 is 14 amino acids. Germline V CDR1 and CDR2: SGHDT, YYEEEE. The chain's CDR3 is CASSGRVARETQYF. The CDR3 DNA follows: TGTGCCAGCAGCGGGCGGGTAGCAAGGGAGACCCAGTACTTC.

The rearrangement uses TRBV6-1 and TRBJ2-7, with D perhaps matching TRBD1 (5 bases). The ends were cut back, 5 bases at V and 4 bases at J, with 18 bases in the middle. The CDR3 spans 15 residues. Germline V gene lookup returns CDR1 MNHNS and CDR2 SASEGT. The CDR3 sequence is CASSLTPGQRYEQYF. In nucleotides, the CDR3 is TGTGCCAGCAGTCTTACTCCAGGGCAAAGGTACGAGCAGTACTTC.

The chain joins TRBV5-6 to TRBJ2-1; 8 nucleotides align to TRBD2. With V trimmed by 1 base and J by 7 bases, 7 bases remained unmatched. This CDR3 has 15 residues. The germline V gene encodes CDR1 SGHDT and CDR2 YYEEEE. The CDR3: CASSLRGLAMNEQFF. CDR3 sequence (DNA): TGTGCCAGCAGCTTGAGAGGACTAGCCATGAATGAGCAGTTCTTC.

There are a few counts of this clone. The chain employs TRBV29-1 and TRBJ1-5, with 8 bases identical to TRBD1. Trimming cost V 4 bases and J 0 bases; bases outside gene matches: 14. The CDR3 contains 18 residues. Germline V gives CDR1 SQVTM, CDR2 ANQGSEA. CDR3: CSVVIGQGFWDSNQPQHF. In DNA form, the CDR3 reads TGCAGCGTTGTGATTGGACAGGGTTTTTGGGATAGCAATCAGCCCCAGCATTTT.

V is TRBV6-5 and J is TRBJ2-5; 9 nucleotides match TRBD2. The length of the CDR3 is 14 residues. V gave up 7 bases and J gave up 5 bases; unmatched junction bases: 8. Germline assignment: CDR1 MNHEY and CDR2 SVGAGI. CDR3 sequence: CASKGGGGRETQYF. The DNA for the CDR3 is TGTGCCAGCAAGGGCGGGGGGGGCCGGGAGACCCAGTACTTC.

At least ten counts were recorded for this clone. The DNA of the CDR3 is TGTGCCACGGGGCCTTCGGGGGGGCAAGATACGCAGTATTTT. This codes for CATGPSGGQDTQYF. The genes are TRBV10-3 and TRBJ2-3; TRBD2 matches at 8 bases. CDR3 length equals 14 residues. Germline values: CDR1 ENHRY, CDR2 SYGVKD. The J segment lost 5 bases and the V segment lost 10 bases, leaving 11 bases of the junction unmatched.

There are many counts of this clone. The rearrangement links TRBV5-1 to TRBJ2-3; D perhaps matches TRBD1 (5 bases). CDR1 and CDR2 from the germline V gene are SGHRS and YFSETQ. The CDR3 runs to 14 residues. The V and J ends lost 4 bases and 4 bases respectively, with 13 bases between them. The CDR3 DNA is TGCGCCAGCAGCCCCAGGGTCGTGGCAGATACGCAGTATTTT. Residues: CASSPRVVADTQYF.

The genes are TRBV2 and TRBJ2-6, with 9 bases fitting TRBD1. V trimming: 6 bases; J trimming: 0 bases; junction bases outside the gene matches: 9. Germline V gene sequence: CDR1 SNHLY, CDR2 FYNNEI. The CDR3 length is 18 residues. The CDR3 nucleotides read TGTGCCAGCAGAGCCCAGACAGGGGGTGTCTCTGGGGCCAACGTCCTGACTTTC. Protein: CASRAQTGGVSGANVLTF. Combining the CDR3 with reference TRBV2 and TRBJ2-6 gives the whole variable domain EPEVTQTPSHQVTQMGQEVILRCVPISNHLYFYWYRQILGQKVEFLVSFYNNEISEKSEIFDDQFSVERPDGSNFTLKIRSTKLEDSAMYFCASRAQTGGVSGANVLTFGAGSRLTVL.

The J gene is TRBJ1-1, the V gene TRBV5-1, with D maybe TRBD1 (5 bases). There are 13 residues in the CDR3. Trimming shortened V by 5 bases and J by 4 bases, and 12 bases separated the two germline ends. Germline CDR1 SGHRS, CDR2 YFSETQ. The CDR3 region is CASRFPGGTEAFF. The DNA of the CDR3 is TGCGCCAGCAGGTTCCCGGGGGGCACTGAAGCTTTCTTT.

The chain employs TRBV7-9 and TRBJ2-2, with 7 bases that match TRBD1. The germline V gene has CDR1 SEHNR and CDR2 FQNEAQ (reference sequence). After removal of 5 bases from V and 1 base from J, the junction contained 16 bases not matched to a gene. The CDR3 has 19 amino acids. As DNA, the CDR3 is TGTGCCAGCAGCCCCCAACGGGACAGCCTTATACGGAACACCGGGGAGCTGTTTTTT. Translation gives CASSPQRDSLIRNTGELFF.

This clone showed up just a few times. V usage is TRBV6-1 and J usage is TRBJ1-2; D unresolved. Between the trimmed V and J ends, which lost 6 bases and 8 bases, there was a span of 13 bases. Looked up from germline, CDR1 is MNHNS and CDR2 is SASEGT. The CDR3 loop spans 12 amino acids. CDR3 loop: CASSRGMVGYTF. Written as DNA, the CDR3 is TGTGCCAGCAGCCGCGGGATGGTAGGCTACACCTTC.

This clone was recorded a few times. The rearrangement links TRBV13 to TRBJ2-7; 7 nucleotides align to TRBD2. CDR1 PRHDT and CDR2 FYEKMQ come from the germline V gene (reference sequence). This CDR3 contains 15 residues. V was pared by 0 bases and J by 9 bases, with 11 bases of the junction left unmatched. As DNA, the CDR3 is TGTGCCAGCAGCTTAGGCACGGGGGGAACTCCTCGGCAGTACTTC. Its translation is CASSLGTGGTPRQYF. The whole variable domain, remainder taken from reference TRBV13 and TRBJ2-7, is AAGVIQSPRHLIKEKRETATLKCYPIPRHDTVYWYQQGPGQDPQFLISFYEKMQSDKGSIPDRFSAQQFSDYHSELNMSSLELGDSALYFCASSLGTGGTPRQYFGPGTRLTVT.

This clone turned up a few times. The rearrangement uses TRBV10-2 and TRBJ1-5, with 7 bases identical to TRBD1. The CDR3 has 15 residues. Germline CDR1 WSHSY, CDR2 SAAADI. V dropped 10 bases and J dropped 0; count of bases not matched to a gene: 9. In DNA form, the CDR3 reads TGCGCCACCTCGACAGGGCGCCATAGCAATCAGCCCCAGCATTTT. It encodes CATSTGRHSNQPQHF.

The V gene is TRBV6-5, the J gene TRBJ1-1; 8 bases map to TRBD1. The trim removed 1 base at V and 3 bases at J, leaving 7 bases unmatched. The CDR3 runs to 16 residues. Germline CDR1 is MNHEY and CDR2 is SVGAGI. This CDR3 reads CASSYLTLTGDTEAFF. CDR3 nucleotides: TGTGCCAGCAGTTACTTGACCCTGACAGGGGACACTGAAGCTTTCTTT.

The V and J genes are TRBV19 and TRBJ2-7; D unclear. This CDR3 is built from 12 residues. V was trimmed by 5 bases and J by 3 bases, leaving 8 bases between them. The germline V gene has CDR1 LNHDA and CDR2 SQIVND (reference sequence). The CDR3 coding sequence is TGTGCCAGTAGTGGGCAGAGCTACGAGCAGTACTTC. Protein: CASSGQSYEQYF.

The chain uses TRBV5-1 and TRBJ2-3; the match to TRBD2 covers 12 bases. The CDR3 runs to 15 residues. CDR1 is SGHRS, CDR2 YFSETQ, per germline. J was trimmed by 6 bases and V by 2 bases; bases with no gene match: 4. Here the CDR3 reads CASSLLAGGVDTQYF. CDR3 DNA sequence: TGCGCCAGCAGCTTACTAGCGGGGGGTGTGGATACGCAGTATTTT.

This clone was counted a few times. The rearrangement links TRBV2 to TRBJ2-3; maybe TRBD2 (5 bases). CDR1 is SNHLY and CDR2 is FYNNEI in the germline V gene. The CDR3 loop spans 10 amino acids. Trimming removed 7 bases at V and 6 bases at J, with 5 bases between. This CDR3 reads CASTGDTQYF. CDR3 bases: TGTGCCAGCACGGGGGATACGCAGTATTTT.

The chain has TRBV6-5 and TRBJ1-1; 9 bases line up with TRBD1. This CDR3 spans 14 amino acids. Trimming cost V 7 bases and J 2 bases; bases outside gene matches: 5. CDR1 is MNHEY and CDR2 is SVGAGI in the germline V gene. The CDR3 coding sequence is TGTGCCAGCACCCCGGGACAGGGCAACACTGAAGCTTTCTTT. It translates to CASTPGQGNTEAFF.

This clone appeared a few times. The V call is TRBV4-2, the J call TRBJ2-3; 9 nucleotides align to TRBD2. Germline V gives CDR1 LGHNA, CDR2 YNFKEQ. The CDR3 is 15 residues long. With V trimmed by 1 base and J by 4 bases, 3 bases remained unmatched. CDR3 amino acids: CASSQGGGAADTQYF. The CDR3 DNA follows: TGTGCCAGCAGCCAAGGCGGGGGGGCGGCAGATACGCAGTATTTT.

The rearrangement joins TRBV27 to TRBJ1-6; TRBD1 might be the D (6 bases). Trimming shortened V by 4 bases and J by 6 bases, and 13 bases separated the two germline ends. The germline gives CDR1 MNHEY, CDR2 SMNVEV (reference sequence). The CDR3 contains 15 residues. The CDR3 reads CASSSHRESNSPLHF. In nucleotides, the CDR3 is TGTGCCAGCAGTTCCCACAGGGAAAGTAATTCACCCCTCCACTTT.